This T cell receptor (beta chain) appears in the sequencing data of a study of vaccination and CD4 T cells after COVID-19. For the study at large: Overlapping peptides of the spike proteins of SARS-CoV-2, HCoV-NL63, HCoV-OC43 and HCoV-229E were used for cell stimulation.

As for treatment: roughly 10-day PBMC culture with coronavirus spike peptide pools or control peptides (ViraFEST assay). The study sequenced cultured CD4+ T cell DNA using the Oncomine TCR Beta short-read assay. One entry per CDR3 protein, called by TCRdb with MiXCR from the PCR reads. Altogether about 16,000 distinct CDR3 sequences are present, about 63% being singletons, with the ten largest covering approximately 12%. With 7 bases clipped from V and 2 bases from J, the junction kept 4 bases outside the gene matches. The CDR3 sequence is 14 residues long. CDR1 SGHRS and CDR2 YFSETQ come from the germline V gene. As regards this clonotype: Its antigen remains unidentified.

The receptor was derived from a human donor who had recovered from COVID-19. The rearrangement joins TRBV5-1 to TRBJ2-1; TRBD2 agrees at 9 bases. The sequenced sample was CD4+ T cells from blood, cultured in vitro. The CDR3 protein is CASLSGGAYNEQFF. The CDR3 DNA reads TGCGCCAGCCTTAGCGGGGGAGCCTACAATGAGCAGTTCTTC.